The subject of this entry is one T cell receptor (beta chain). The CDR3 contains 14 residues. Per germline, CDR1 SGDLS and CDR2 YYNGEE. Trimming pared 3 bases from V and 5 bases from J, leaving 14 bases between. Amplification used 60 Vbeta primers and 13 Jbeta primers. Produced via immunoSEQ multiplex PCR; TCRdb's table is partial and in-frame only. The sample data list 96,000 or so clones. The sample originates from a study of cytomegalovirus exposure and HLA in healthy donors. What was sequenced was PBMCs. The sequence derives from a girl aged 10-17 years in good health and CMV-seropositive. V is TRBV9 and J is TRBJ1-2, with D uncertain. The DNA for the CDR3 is TGTGCCAGCAGCGCCATTGGAGGGCAGTATGGCTACACCTTC. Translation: CASSAIGGQYGYTF.